This is a list of T cell receptor beta chains from one sample in a study of cytomegalovirus exposure and HLA in healthy donors. Sequencing was performed with immunoSEQ multiplex PCR; in TCRdb, only in-frame clones are kept and a portion is missing. The top ten hold approximately 5.8% of the sample, which has 80,000 to 100,000 clones, more than 85% seen once. Material for sequencing was PBMCs. The receptors here all came from a man in his late teens or twenties in good health and CMV-seropositive. The CDR3 runs from the conserved cysteine through the conserved F or W. D genes are given only for firm matches. Not all rows give a size; the values are once, few, many and, for expanded clones, a class.

d_call clone_size j_call v_call cdr3_nt cdr3_aa
TRBD2 - TRBJ2-7 TRBV2 TGTGCCAGCAGCCCTAGCGGCACGTGGCACGAGCAGTACTTC CASSPSGTWHEQYF
- - TRBJ2-5 TRBV11-3 TGTGCCAGCAGCTTTGGCACAGGGCCACAAGAGACCCAGTACTTC CASSFGTGPQETQYF
- once TRBJ1-6 TRBV5-1 TGCGCCAGTACAGCGTGGGGGGATAATTCACCCCTCCACTTT CASTAWGDNSPLHF
- once TRBJ1-2 TRBV7-9 TGTGCCAGCAGCTCAAGCGTAGGAGGGGTCTATGGCTACACCTTC CASSSSVGGVYGYTF
- - TRBJ1-5 TRBV7-6 TGTGCCAGCAGCCCCGGTGGGACACCAAATAGCAATCAGCCCCAGCATTTT CASSPGGTPNSNQPQHF
- - TRBJ1-4 TRBV11-2 TGTGCCAGCAGCTACAGTTTTAGTAATGAAAAACTGTTTTTT CASSYSFSNEKLFF
- - TRBJ1-1 TRBV19 TGTGCCAGTAGTAAGGAGGGGACGTCTAACACTGAAGCTTTCTTT CASSKEGTSNTEAFF
TRBD1 - TRBJ1-4 TRBV5-1 TGCGCCAGCGGATCAGGGGGCCGCGGTGAAAAACTGTTTTTT CASGSGGRGEKLFF
TRBD2 - TRBJ2-3 TRBV2 TGTGCCAGCAAAGTGATAGCGGGGGGACCACCTAGCACAGATACGCAGTATTTT CASKVIAGGPPSTDTQYF
TRBD1 - TRBJ1-3 TRBV6-6 TGTGCCAGCAGCCGAGACAGGGGGATGGGAAACACCATATATTTT CASSRDRGMGNTIYF
- - TRBJ2-1 TRBV7-2 TGTGCCAGCAGCTCCGGAGGGCGGGAGCAGTTCTTC CASSSGGREQFF
- - TRBJ2-7 TRBV7-2 TGTGCCAGCCGGACAGACACCTACGAGCAGTACTTC CASRTDTYEQYF
TRBD1 once TRBJ2-1 TRBV7-3 TGTGCCAGCAGCCTGGACAGGGACTCCTACAATGAGCAGTTCTTC CASSLDRDSYNEQFF
- - TRBJ2-7 TRBV5-3 TGTGCCAGATTCCGGGACACAGGAGTATTATACGAGCAGTACTTC CARFRDTGVLYEQYF
- - TRBJ2-2 TRBV5-6 TGTGCCAGCAGTATGGTGTGGTCACAGAACACCGGGGAGCTGTTTTTT CASSMVWSQNTGELFF
- once TRBJ1-1 TRBV7-9 TGTGCCAGCAGCTTGGGTGAGGGGAACACTGAAGCTTTCTTT CASSLGEGNTEAFF
- - TRBJ1-1 TRBV7-2 TGTGCCAGCAGCCAGGGGACATCGGAAGCTTTCTTT CASSQGTSEAFF
TRBD1 - TRBJ2-7 TRBV7-9 TGTGCCAGCGCCGGGACAGACTCCTACGAGCAGTACTTC CASAGTDSYEQYF
- once TRBJ2-7 TRBV19 TGTGCCAGTAGTATACACGGACAGTCCTACGAGCAGTACTTC CASSIHGQSYEQYF
- many TRBJ1-1 TRBV29-1 TGCAGCGTTCCTAGTGACAGGAGGGAAGCTTTCTTT CSVPSDRREAFF
- - TRBJ1-1 TRBV7-9 TGTGCCAGCAGCTTAGTAGCAGGGCACACTGAAGCTTTCTTT CASSLVAGHTEAFF
TRBD2 few TRBJ2-1 TRBV19 TGTGCCAGATTATGCCTTGGGACTAGCGGCAATGAGCAGTTCTTC CARLCLGTSGNEQFF
- - TRBJ2-2 TRBV6-5 TGTGCCAGCAGGACACAGGGATCTAACGGGGAGCTGTTTTTT CASRTQGSNGELFF
- - TRBJ2-7 TRBV5-1 TGCGCCAGCAGCTTGTTCGGGAGCATGGACGAGCAGTACTTC CASSLFGSMDEQYF
TRBD2 once TRBJ2-3 TRBV10-3 TGTGCCATCAGTGAGACCGGACTAGCGGGGAACCACACAGATACGCAGTATTTT CAISETGLAGNHTDTQYF
- once TRBJ2-7 TRBV7-8 TGTGCCAGCAGCTTAGCGGGGTTGGCGGGCCGCTCCTACGAGCAGTACTTC CASSLAGLAGRSYEQYF
- - TRBJ1-2 TRBV15 TGTGCCACCAGCAGAGATCCCTCTAACTATGGCTACACCTTC CATSRDPSNYGYTF
- once TRBJ2-1 TRBV19 TGTGCCAGTATCCCCCTTTACAATGAGCAGTTCTTC CASIPLYNEQFF
TRBD2 - TRBJ2-1 TRBV7-3 TGTGCCAGCAGCATACGGAATAGCGGGTATAATGAGCAGTTCTTC CASSIRNSGYNEQFF
- - TRBJ2-7 TRBV7-2 TGTGCCAGCAGCTTTTTTGCGTCAGAGACACTTCAGTACTTC CASSFFASETLQYF
TRBD1 - TRBJ1-5 TRBV4-1 TGCGCCAGCAGCCAAGGTACAGGGGCTTATCAGCCCCAGCATTTT CASSQGTGAYQPQHF
TRBD2 - TRBJ2-5 TRBV5-5 TGTGCCAGCAGCTTGCCCGGGGGGGAGACCCAGTACTTC CASSLPGGETQYF
TRBD1 - TRBJ1-2 TRBV10-3 TGTGCCATCACCGGACAGGGGGCGCTAGGCTATGGCTACACCTTC CAITGQGALGYGYTF
TRBD2 few TRBJ2-3 TRBV4-2 TGTGCCAGCAGCAACCGAGCGGGGGAGGCTCCGGATACGCAGTATTTT CASSNRAGEAPDTQYF
TRBD1 - TRBJ1-1 TRBV7-8 TGTGCCAGCAGCCTAGCCCCGGGACAGCAGAACACTGAAGCTTTCTTT CASSLAPGQQNTEAFF
- - TRBJ2-3 TRBV5-1 TGCGCCAGCAGCATAGACAGCAGGGGCACAGATACGCAGTATTTT CASSIDSRGTDTQYF
TRBD1 once TRBJ1-1 TRBV27 TGTGCCAGCAGTAGACAGGGGGCTGCGTACACTGAAGCTTTCTTT CASSRQGAAYTEAFF
- few TRBJ1-2 TRBV6-1 TGTGCCAGCAGTGAAGCGCAGGGAAGGAGTGGCTATGGCTACACCTTC CASSEAQGRSGYGYTF
TRBD2 - TRBJ2-1 TRBV2 TGTGCCAGCAGTGAAATTGGCGTGGGACTAGCGGTTTTAAATGAGCAGTTCTTC CASSEIGVGLAVLNEQFF
- - TRBJ1-2 TRBV6-1 TGTGCCAGCCATACGTCTCCGGGGATTGGCTATGGCTACACCTTC CASHTSPGIGYGYTF
- - TRBJ1-1 TRBV11-3 TGTGCCAGCAGCTTAGCAGGCGACACTGAAGCTTTCTTT CASSLAGDTEAFF
- - TRBJ2-7 TRBV5-1 TGCGCCAGCAGCTTGGAGGTTAGCGGAGTATACGAGCAGTACTTC CASSLEVSGVYEQYF
- few TRBJ1-5 TRBV7-2 TGTGCCAGCAGTCCAGGGGCAAATCAGCCCCAGCATTTT CASSPGANQPQHF
- - TRBJ2-3 TRBV21-1 TGTGCCAGCACCTCTGGTAGGGGGGGATCCGATACGCAGTATTTT CASTSGRGGSDTQYF
TRBD1 - TRBJ2-7 TRBV5-1 TGCGCCAGCAGCAACTCAGGGGGAGATTTGGACGAGCAGTACTTC CASSNSGGDLDEQYF